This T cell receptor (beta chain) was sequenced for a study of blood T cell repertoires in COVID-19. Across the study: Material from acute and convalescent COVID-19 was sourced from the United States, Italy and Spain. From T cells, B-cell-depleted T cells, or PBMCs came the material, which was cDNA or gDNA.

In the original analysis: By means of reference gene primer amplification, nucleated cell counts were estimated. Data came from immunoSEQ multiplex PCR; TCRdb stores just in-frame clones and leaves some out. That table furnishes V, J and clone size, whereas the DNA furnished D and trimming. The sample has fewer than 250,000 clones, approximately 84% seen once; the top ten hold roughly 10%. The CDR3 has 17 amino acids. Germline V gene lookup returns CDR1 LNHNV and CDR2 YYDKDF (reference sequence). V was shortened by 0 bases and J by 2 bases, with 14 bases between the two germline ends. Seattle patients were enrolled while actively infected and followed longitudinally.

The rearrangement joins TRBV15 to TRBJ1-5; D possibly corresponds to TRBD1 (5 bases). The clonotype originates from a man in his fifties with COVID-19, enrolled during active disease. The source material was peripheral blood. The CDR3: CATSREPQGSGNQPQHF. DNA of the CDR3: TGTGCCACCAGCAGAGAGCCGCAGGGCAGTGGCAATCAGCCCCAGCATTTT.